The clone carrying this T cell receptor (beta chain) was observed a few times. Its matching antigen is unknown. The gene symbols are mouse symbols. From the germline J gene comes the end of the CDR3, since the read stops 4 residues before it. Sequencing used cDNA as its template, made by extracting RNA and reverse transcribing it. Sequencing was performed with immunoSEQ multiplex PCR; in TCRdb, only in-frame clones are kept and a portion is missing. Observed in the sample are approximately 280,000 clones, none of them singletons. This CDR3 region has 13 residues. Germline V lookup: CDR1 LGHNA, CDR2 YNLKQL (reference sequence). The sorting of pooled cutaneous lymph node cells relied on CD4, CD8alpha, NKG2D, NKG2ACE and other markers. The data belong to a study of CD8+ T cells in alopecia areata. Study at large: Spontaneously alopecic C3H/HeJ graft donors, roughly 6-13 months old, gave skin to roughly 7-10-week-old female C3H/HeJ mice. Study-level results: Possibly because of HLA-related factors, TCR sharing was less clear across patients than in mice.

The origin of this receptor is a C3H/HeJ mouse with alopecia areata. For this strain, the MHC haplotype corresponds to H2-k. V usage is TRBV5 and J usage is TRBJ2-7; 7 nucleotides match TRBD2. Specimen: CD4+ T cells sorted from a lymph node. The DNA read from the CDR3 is TGTGCCAGCAGCCAAAAGACTGGGTAT. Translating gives CASSQKTGY. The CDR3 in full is CASSQKTGYEQYF.